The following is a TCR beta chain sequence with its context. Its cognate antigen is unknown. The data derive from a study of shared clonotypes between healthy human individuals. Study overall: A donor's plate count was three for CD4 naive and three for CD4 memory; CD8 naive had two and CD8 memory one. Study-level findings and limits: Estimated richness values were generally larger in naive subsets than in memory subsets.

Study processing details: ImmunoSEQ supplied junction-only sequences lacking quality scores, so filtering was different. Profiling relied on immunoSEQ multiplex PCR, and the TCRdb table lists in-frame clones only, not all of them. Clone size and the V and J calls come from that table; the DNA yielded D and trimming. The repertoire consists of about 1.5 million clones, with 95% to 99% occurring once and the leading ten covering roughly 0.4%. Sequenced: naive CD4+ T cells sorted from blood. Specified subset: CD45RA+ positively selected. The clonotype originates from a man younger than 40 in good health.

CDR3 in DNA: TGTGCCAGCAGTGACGGAAGCGGAGGCTCCTACGAGCAGTACTTC. Protein sequence: CASSDGSGGSYEQYF. This chain uses TRBV7-9 with TRBJ2-7; a weak D match, TRBD2 (5 bases). V was clipped by 6 bases and J by 0 bases, with 15 bases between them. CDR3 length: 15 residues. Looked up from germline, CDR1 is SEHNR and CDR2 is FQNEAQ (reference sequence).